This T cell receptor (beta chain) came from a study of identical twins. Study results and limitations: Beta clonotypes that were abundant in cord blood contained fewer insertions, a pattern absent from memory repertoires.

Healthy Caucasians provided all donations. TCRdb re-derived calls from the 5' RACE reads in MiXCR, one entry per CDR3 protein. The sample lists under 300,000 distinct CDR3 sequences; more than 9.5% were seen once. Worth noting for this clonotype: What it recognizes is unknown.

The CDR3 loop spans 13 amino acids. Germline V CDR1 and CDR2: SGHRS, YFSETQ. Trimming cost V 3 bases and J 5 bases, with 10 bases left between them. This sample was shared with a second study, whose subject was yellow fever vaccine responses in identical twins.

The receptor was isolated from a woman aged 18-35 years in good health. Sequencing was done on a sample of memory (CD45RO+) T cells sorted from blood. The chain employs TRBV5-1 and TRBJ2-3; D gene uncertain. The CDR3 region has the DNA TGCGCCAGCAGCTCCCCCCCGCTAGATACGCAGTATTTT. Protein sequence: CASSSPPLDTQYF.